The 32 T cell receptor beta chains in this list originate from one sample, sequenced in a study of blood T cell repertoires in COVID-19. TCRdb's copy holds only in-frame clones and misses some; the assay was immunoSEQ multiplex PCR. The sample contains approximately 45,000 clones, around 86% of which appear only once. The sequenced sample was peripheral blood. The receptors were gathered from a human donor in a cohort sampled during active COVID-19.

The CDR3, as DNA: TGTGCCAGCTCACCAACCGGGCAGGGGGAGACCCAGTACTTC. It encodes CASSPTGQGETQYF. The chain couples TRBV18 to TRBJ2-5; a weak D match, TRBD1 (6 bases). Trimming removed 2 bases from V and 5 bases from J, with 12 bases in between. The CDR3 totals 14 residues. In germline, CDR1 is KGHSH, CDR2 LQKENI.

The J gene is TRBJ2-2, the V gene TRBV3-1 (or the pseudogene TRBV3-2), with TRBD1 matching 10 bases. The CDR3 extends over 15 amino acids. Trimming at V came to 3 bases and at J to 9 bases, leaving 7 bases not matched to a gene. CDR1 and CDR2 (germline): LGHDT, YNNKEL (reference sequence). The CDR3 here is CASSQRTGGNRELFF. As DNA, the CDR3 is TGTGCCAGCAGCCAGAGGACAGGGGGGAATCGGGAGCTGTTTTTT.

The chain recombines TRBV3-1 (or the pseudogene TRBV3-2) with TRBJ2-7; 11 positions match TRBD1. The CDR3 totals 14 residues. The V segment lost 1 base and the J segment 5 bases; nucleotides outside the gene matches: 1. Germline V gene sequence: CDR1 LGHDT, CDR2 YNNKEL (reference sequence). CDR3 protein: CASSQGTGGNEQYF. The CDR3 coding sequence is TGTGCCAGCAGCCAAGGGACAGGGGGCAACGAGCAGTACTTC.

This clone was observed a few times. Written as DNA, the CDR3 is TGTGCCAGCAGCCCTAGCGTGGGGTTAACCTACGAGCAGTACTTC. Translating gives CASSPSVGLTYEQYF. The V and J genes are TRBV7-2 and TRBJ2-7; possibly TRBD2 for D (6 bases). Germline CDR1 is SGHTA and CDR2 is FQGNSA. V lost 5 bases and J 2 bases, leaving 16 bases between the germline ends. CDR3 size: 15 residues.

The V and J genes are TRBV5-4 and TRBJ1-2; D call uncertain. This CDR3 comprises 13 residues. The V end lost 0 bases, the J end lost 3 bases, and 6 bases lay between the germline ends. Germline V lookup: CDR1 SGHNT, CDR2 YYREEE (reference sequence). The CDR3 spells CASSLVRDYGYTF. The CDR3 DNA reads as TGTGCCAGCAGCTTGGTACGGGACTATGGCTACACCTTC.

This rearrangement joins TRBV19 to TRBJ1-6, with 8 bases lining up with TRBD1. This CDR3 comprises 16 residues. V shed 6 bases, J shed 3 bases, and the junction held 7 bases outside the gene matches. Germline CDR1 reads LNHDA; CDR2 reads SQIVND (reference sequence). The CDR3 here is CASSPRTGSYNSPLHF. The CDR3 DNA is TGTGCCAGTAGCCCACGGACAGGGAGCTATAATTCACCCCTCCACTTT.

The chain carries TRBV15 and TRBJ2-1, with TRBD2 as a possible D gene (6 bases). The germline V gene has CDR1 LNHNV and CDR2 YYDKDF (reference sequence). The germline V and J ends were trimmed by 0 bases and 3 bases, with 9 bases remaining between them. The CDR3 runs to 15 residues. For the CDR3, the DNA is TGTGCCACCAGCAGAGAGGGTAGCGGCTACAATGAGCAGTTCTTC. Translating gives CATSREGSGYNEQFF.

This chain uses TRBV6-5 with TRBJ2-1, with 11 bases that match TRBD2. The CDR3 totals 15 residues. Per germline, CDR1 MNHEY and CDR2 SVGAGI. V shed 8 bases, J shed 5 bases, and the junction held 8 bases outside the gene matches. CDR3 residues: CASGSGRARDNEQFF. CDR3 nucleotides: TGTGCCAGCGGTAGCGGGAGGGCCCGGGACAATGAGCAGTTCTTC.

The chain links TRBV7-2 to TRBJ2-5; TRBD1 aligns across 12 bases. This CDR3 region has 15 residues. Germline CDR1 is SGHTA and CDR2 is FQGNSA. Losses at the gene ends were 4 bases for V and 4 bases for J; bases not matched to a gene: 4. CDR3 DNA: TGTGCCAGCAGCTGGGGACAGGGGGCGCGAGAGACCCAGTACTTC. Translating it yields CASSWGQGARETQYF.

The CDR3 sequence: CASSSVSYEQYF. In DNA, the CDR3 is TGTGCCAGCAGTTCCGTCTCCTACGAGCAGTACTTC. The chain uses TRBV6-2 or TRBV6-3 and TRBJ2-7, with no clear D. Germline values: CDR1 MNHEY, CDR2 SVGEGT. Trimming pared 4 bases from V and 0 bases from J, leaving 4 bases between. The CDR3 runs to 12 residues.

This chain connects TRBV3-1 (or the pseudogene TRBV3-2) to TRBJ2-7; 11 bases line up with TRBD2. There are 16 residues in the CDR3. Germline V lookup: CDR1 LGHDT, CDR2 YNNKEL (reference sequence). The trim removed 0 bases at V and 2 bases at J, leaving 3 bases unmatched. This CDR3 reads CASSQDGTSGTYEQYF. Written as DNA, the CDR3 is TGTGCCAGCAGCCAAGATGGGACTAGCGGCACCTACGAGCAGTACTTC.

The rearrangement joins TRBV29-1 to TRBJ2-7; 11 positions agree with TRBD2. The ends lost 0 bases at V and 2 bases at J; junction bases unmatched: 6. In germline, CDR1 is SQVTM, CDR2 ANQGSEA. The length of the CDR3 is 16 residues. This CDR3 reads CSVEESLAGAPYEQYF. The CDR3 coding sequence is TGCAGCGTTGAAGAATCACTAGCGGGAGCCCCCTACGAGCAGTACTTC.

J is TRBJ1-1 and V is TRBV7-9; 7 bases map to TRBD1. CDR1 is SEHNR and CDR2 is FQNEAQ in the germline V gene (reference sequence). With V trimmed by 4 bases and J by 3 bases, 5 bases remained unmatched. CDR3 length: 14 residues. The CDR3 sequence: CASSSGQVYTEAFF. In DNA form, the CDR3 reads TGTGCCAGCAGCTCAGGACAGGTCTACACTGAAGCTTTCTTT. The full variable domain, its missing parts supplied by reference TRBV7-9 and TRBJ1-1, is DTGVSQNPRHKITKRGQNVTFRCDPISEHNRLYWYRQTLGQGPEFLTYFQNEAQLEKSRLLSDRFSAERPKGSFSTLEIQRTEQGDSAMYLCASSSGQVYTEAFFGQGTRLTVV.

This clone was counted once. This chain joins TRBV7-8 and TRBJ2-7; tentatively, D is TRBD2 (5 bases). Trimming took off 4 bases at V and 8 bases at J, with 21 bases between the two ends. The CDR3 has 15 amino acids. CDR1 and CDR2 (germline): SGHVS, FQNEAQ. CDR3 DNA: TGTGCCAGCAGCTCCCTTACCGTCGGGGTAGTAAAGCAGTACTTC. Translating gives CASSSLTVGVVKQYF.

This sequence joins TRBV10-3 and TRBJ2-5, with 8 nucleotides matching TRBD2. Looked up from germline, CDR1 is ENHRY and CDR2 is SYGVKD. The CDR3 contains 13 residues. The trim removed 5 bases at V and 4 bases at J, leaving 3 bases unmatched. In nucleotides, the CDR3 is TGTGCCATCAGTACCCGGGAGGGAGAGACCCAGTACTTC. Translation: CAISTREGETQYF.

V and J are TRBV29-1 and TRBJ1-2; D ambiguous. CDR3 length equals 14 residues. V lost 3 bases, J lost 4 bases, and 15 bases lay in between. Germline CDR1 reads SQVTM; CDR2 reads ANQGSEA. The CDR3 bases are TGCAGCGTTGACCCTGCGGGGTCCTTCTATGGCTACACCTTC. This codes for CSVDPAGSFYGYTF.

This clone was counted between two and nine times. The chain uses TRBV30 and TRBJ2-7; possibly TRBD1 for D (6 bases). Trimming took 7 bases from V and 3 from J, leaving 13 bases between them. The germline CDR1 and CDR2 sequences are GTSNPN and SVGIG (reference sequence). This CDR3 is 12 amino acids long. The CDR3 reads CAYKQGHYEQYF. CDR3 DNA sequence: TGTGCCTATAAACAGGGACACTACGAGCAGTACTTC.

This rearrangement joins TRBV3-1 (or the pseudogene TRBV3-2) to TRBJ2-4, with a possible D match to TRBD2 (5 bases). Germline V gives CDR1 LGHDT, CDR2 YNNKEL (reference sequence). The CDR3 has 12 residues. With 6 bases removed from V and 13 bases from J, the gap between germline ends came to 16 bases. The CDR3 nucleotides are TGTGCCAGCAGTCCGGATCCGGGGAGACAGTACTTC. Translated: CASSPDPGRQYF.

This sequence joins TRBV28 and TRBJ2-5, with D possibly matching TRBD2 (6 bases). The CDR3 is 18 residues long. Trimming removed 3 bases at V and 2 bases at J, with 22 bases between. From germline, CDR1 is MDHEN and CDR2 SYDVKM. CDR3 region: CASSFSVSTGDLQETQYF. The CDR3, as DNA: TGTGCCAGCAGTTTCAGTGTGTCAACGGGAGACTTACAAGAGACCCAGTACTTC.

This clone was picked up one time. The V and J genes are TRBV19 and TRBJ2-5; 12 nucleotides line up with TRBD2. Germline values: CDR1 LNHDA, CDR2 SQIVND (reference sequence). CDR3 length equals 15 residues. The V and J ends lost 5 bases and 5 bases, in that order; junction bases with no gene match: 6. The CDR3 reads CASSARLAGAETQYF. Here the CDR3 DNA reads TGTGCCAGTAGTGCCCGACTAGCGGGAGCGGAGACCCAGTACTTC.

CDR3 nucleotides: TGTGCCAGTCTCTTGGATACAGGGGTTCTCTACACCTTC. This gives the protein CASLLDTGVLYTF. The rearrangement joins TRBV2 to TRBJ1-2; 7 nucleotides line up with TRBD1. Germline V gene sequence: CDR1 SNHLY, CDR2 FYNNEI. This CDR3 is 13 amino acids long. Trimming removed 9 bases from V and 10 bases from J; junction bases left unmatched: 14. Full variable domain (rest looked up from reference TRBV2 and TRBJ1-2): EPEVTQTPSHQVTQMGQEVILRCVPISNHLYFYWYRQILGQKVEFLVSFYNNEISEKSEIFDDQFSVERPDGSNFTLKIRSTKLEDSAMYFCASLLDTGVLYTFGSGTRLTVV.

This chain links TRBV20-1 with TRBJ2-3; 7 bases line up with TRBD2. The length of the CDR3 is 14 residues. CDR1 is DFQATT, CDR2 SNEGSKA, per germline (reference sequence). Trimming removed 3 bases from V and 0 bases from J; junction bases left unmatched: 3. DNA for the CDR3: TGCAGTGCTAGTGCAGCGGGAAGCACAGATACGCAGTATTTT. Translation: CSASAAGSTDTQYF.

The chain links TRBV5-1 to TRBJ1-1; 8 bases are a match to TRBD1. With V trimmed by 0 bases and J by 7 bases, 2 bases remained unmatched. The germline V gene has CDR1 SGHRS and CDR2 YFSETQ. This CDR3 is built from 13 residues. The CDR3 here is CASSLEDRVEAFF. CDR3 in DNA: TGCGCCAGCAGCTTGGAGGACAGGGTTGAAGCTTTCTTT.

The chain carries TRBV10-3 and TRBJ2-2; D is uncertain. V gave up 6 bases and J gave up 4 bases, with 6 bases separating them. CDR3 length equals 12 residues. Germline V gene data show CDR1 as ENHRY and CDR2 as SYGVKD. The CDR3 DNA follows: TGTGCCATCAGCAAGCTCACCGGGGAGCTGTTTTTT. Its protein is CAISKLTGELFF.

The chain uses TRBV28 and TRBJ1-1, with a possible D match to TRBD1 (6 bases). Per the germline V gene, CDR1 is MDHEN and CDR2 is SYDVKM. Trimming cost V 3 bases and J 6 bases, with 11 bases left between them. The CDR3 length is 13 residues. CDR3 protein: CASSFTGKAEAFF. CDR3 bases: TGTGCCAGCAGTTTTACAGGGAAGGCTGAAGCTTTCTTT.

The V gene is TRBV7-3, the J gene TRBJ2-3, with 7 bases aligning to TRBD2. Trimming took 2 bases from V and 3 from J; bases not matched to a gene: 2. This CDR3 region has 14 residues. CDR1 is SGHTA, CDR2 FQGTGA, per germline. The CDR3 here is CASSLGGRTDTQYF. The CDR3 region has the DNA TGTGCCAGCAGCTTAGGCGGGAGAACAGATACGCAGTATTTT.

This clone came up once. V usage is TRBV28 and J usage is TRBJ1-2, with TRBD1 identical over 7 bases. Germline-derived CDR1 and CDR2 are MDHEN and SYDVKM. V was clipped by 7 bases and J by 4 bases; unmatched bases: 9. This CDR3 has 14 residues. Here the CDR3 DNA reads TGTGCCAGCATCTTGGGGGGACAGACCTATGGCTACACCTTC. It specifies CASILGGQTYGYTF.

This sequence joins TRBV18 and TRBJ1-2; 8 bases are shared with TRBD1. Per germline, CDR1 KGHSH and CDR2 LQKENI. V dropped 2 bases and J dropped 0; count of bases not matched to a gene: 5. This CDR3 is built from 16 residues. The CDR3 loop reads CASSPAPGQANYGYTF. The CDR3 nucleotides read TGTGCCAGCTCACCAGCACCGGGACAGGCTAACTATGGCTACACCTTC.

This clone has only one observation. The chain carries TRBV5-1 and TRBJ2-3; 7 nucleotides agree with TRBD2. The CDR3 has 15 residues. Germline V gene sequence: CDR1 SGHRS, CDR2 YFSETQ. Losses at the gene ends were 0 bases for V and 3 bases for J; bases not matched to a gene: 4. CDR3 sequence (DNA): TGCGCCAGCAGCTTGGTGGCGGGAGTGACAGATACGCAGTATTTT. Its translation: CASSLVAGVTDTQYF.

V gene TRBV11-2 combines with J gene TRBJ2-6; no clear D. CDR3 length: 15 residues. Trimming took 1 base from V and 0 from J, leaving 4 bases between them. The germline CDR1 and CDR2 sequences are SGHAT and FQNNGV. CDR3 loop: CASSLGISGANVLTF. CDR3 nucleotides: TGTGCCAGCAGCTTAGGTATCTCTGGGGCCAACGTCCTGACTTTC.

The rearrangement links TRBV20-1 to TRBJ1-5; D is undetermined. This CDR3 has 11 amino acids. V shed 6 bases and J shed 6 bases, with 9 bases lying between them. Germline V lookup: CDR1 DFQATT, CDR2 SNEGSKA (reference sequence). For the CDR3, the DNA is TGCAGTGCCCAAGCTGGTCAGCCCCAGCATTTT. This codes for CSAQAGQPQHF.

The V and J genes are TRBV28 and TRBJ2-3, with D hard to call. Germline loops: CDR1 MDHEN, CDR2 SYDVKM. Trimming shortened V by 6 bases and J by 0 bases, and 13 bases separated the two germline ends. The CDR3 is 15 amino acids. This CDR3 is CASRPDLSSTDTQYF. DNA of the CDR3: TGTGCCAGCAGGCCCGACTTGTCTAGCACAGATACGCAGTATTTT.